This TCR beta chain comes out of a study of T cell responses to AZD1222 COVID-19 vaccine. TCRdb's table, derived via immunoSEQ multiplex PCR, lists solely in-frame clones and lacks some. Here the sample spans 75,000 to 90,000 clones, approximately 80% being singletons. The length of the CDR3 is 17 residues. Germline loops: CDR1 SGHTA, CDR2 FQGNSA. Trimming cost V 4 bases and J 0 bases, with 16 bases left between them. This chain links TRBV7-2 with TRBJ1-5, with a possible D match to TRBD1 (5 bases). The TCR sequence derives from an adult in good health. The specimen was peripheral blood, collected on day 0 of AZD1222 vaccination. Here the CDR3 reads CASSSDSSSISNQPQHF. The CDR3 DNA reads TGTGCCAGCAGCTCCGACAGCTCATCCATTAGCAATCAGCCCCAGCATTTT. The full variable domain, with the rest looked up from reference TRBV7-2 and TRBJ1-5, is GAGVSQSPSNKVTEKGKDVELRCDPISGHTALYWYRQSLGQGLEFLIYFQGNSAPDKSGLPSDRFSAERTGGSVSTLTIQRTQQEDSAVYLCASSSDSSSISNQPQHFGDGTRLSIL.